A selection of T cell receptor beta chains follows, all from one sample in a study of PD-1 blockade in classical Hodgkin lymphoma. Some clones are missing from TCRdb's copy, which holds only in-frame ones; the method was immunoSEQ multiplex PCR. Of fewer than 3,000 clones listed, 71% are singletons. The source was CD8+ T cells from blood, collected at baseline. The receptors were sampled from a human donor with classical Hodgkin lymphoma. CDR3s include the opening cysteine and the closing phenylalanine or tryptophan. D genes are given only for firm matches. Some rows have no size entry. The others give once, few or many, or a class for an expanded clone.

d_call	clone_size	v_call	j_call	cdr3_length	cdr3_aa	cdr3_nt
NA	NA	TRBV28	TRBJ2-7	14	CASHGSAGSYEQYF	TGTGCCAGCCACGGGTCGGCGGGCTCCTACGAGCAGTACTTC
NA	NA	TRBV28	TRBJ1-5	14	CASSSGYSNQPQHF	TGTGCCAGCAGTTCAGGGTATAGCAATCAGCCCCAGCATTTT
NA	NA	TRBV4-2	TRBJ2-1	16	CASSRPPEGGRDEQFF	TGTGCCAGCAGCCGGCCCCCTGAGGGGGGCCGAGATGAGCAGTTCTTC
TRBD1	NA	TRBV2	TRBJ1-4	15	CASSESVGQTFGLFF	TGTGCCAGCAGTGAAAGTGTGGGACAGACTTTTGGACTGTTTTTT
NA	few	TRBV10-3	TRBJ2-2	16	CAISEFRDANTGELFF	TGTGCCATCAGTGAGTTCAGGGATGCGAACACCGGGGAGCTGTTTTTT
NA	NA	TRBV19	TRBJ1-2	15	CASSIRAYEGYGYTF	TGTGCCAGTAGTATTAGGGCCTACGAGGGCTATGGCTACACCTTC
NA	once	TRBV11-3	TRBJ1-2	13	CASSQRTVYGYTF	TGTGCCAGCAGCCAACGGACGGTCTATGGCTACACCTTC
NA	few	TRBV27	TRBJ2-7	13	CASSFSPSYEQYF	TGTGCCAGCAGTTTCAGTCCATCCTACGAGCAGTACTTC
TRBD2	NA	TRBV9	TRBJ2-1	17	CASSPNPLAGGDNEQFF	TGTGCCAGCAGCCCTAACCCCCTCGCGGGGGGGGACAATGAGCAGTTCTTC
NA	NA	TRBV7-4	TRBJ2-5	15	CASSFSGIREETQYF	TGTGCCAGCAGCTTCTCAGGGATCAGGGAGGAGACCCAGTACTTC
NA	NA	TRBV4-3	TRBJ2-5	11	CASSQQETQYF	TGCGCCAGCAGCCAACAAGAGACCCAGTACTTC
NA	few	TRBV19	TRBJ1-1	13	CASSMTRNTEAFF	TGTGCCAGTAGTATGACGCGGAACACTGAAGCTTTCTTT
NA	NA	TRBV4-2	TRBJ1-2	14	CASSQDLISYGYTF	TGTGCCAGCAGCCAAGACCTCATTTCCTATGGCTACACCTTC
TRBD1	NA	TRBV6-5	TRBJ2-1	16	CASSYWDRGSYNEQFF	TGTGCCAGCAGTTACTGGGACAGGGGGTCCTACAATGAGCAGTTCTTC
TRBD1	NA	TRBV6-5	TRBJ1-6	15	CASSVSGTGGSPLHF	TGTGCCAGCAGCGTTTCCGGGACAGGGGGCTCACCCCTCCACTTT
NA	NA	TRBV4-2	TRBJ1-2	14	CASSLPANTYGYTF	TGTGCCAGCAGCCTCCCTGCCAACACGTATGGCTACACCTTC
TRBD1	NA	TRBV15	TRBJ1-5	16	CATSRVGGRGYQPQHF	TGTGCCACCAGCAGAGTTGGGGGCAGGGGGTATCAGCCCCAGCATTTT
NA	NA	TRBV27	TRBJ2-1	13	CASSSALGNEQFF	TGTGCCAGCAGCTCTGCGTTAGGGAATGAGCAGTTCTTC
NA	medium-sized	TRBV7-6	TRBJ1-5	14	CASSLYSFDQPQHF	TGTGCCAGCAGCTTATACAGTTTTGATCAGCCCCAGCATTTT
NA	NA	TRBV7-9	TRBJ2-3	15	CASVQGGPSTDTQYF	TGTGCCAGCGTCCAAGGGGGACCCAGCACAGATACGCAGTATTTT
NA	NA	TRBV7-9	TRBJ2-2	12	CASSSLSGELFF	TGTGCCAGCAGCTCCCTGTCGGGGGAGCTGTTTTTT
TRBD2	NA	TRBV4-1	TRBJ2-5	16	CASSQGGGGDQETQYF	TGCGCCAGCAGCCAAGGGGGTGGGGGGGATCAAGAGACCCAGTACTTC
NA	once	TRBV7-2	TRBJ2-7	15	CASSLSRDRSYEQYF	TGTGCCAGCAGCTTAAGCCGGGACCGCTCCTACGAGCAGTACTTC
NA	NA	TRBV5-4	TRBJ1-5	13	CASSLEGGQPQHF	TGTGCCAGCAGCCTAGAGGGCGGTCAGCCCCAGCATTTT
TRBD1	NA	TRBV6-6	TRBJ1-1	14	CASSLRGGISEAFF	TGTGCCAGCAGCCTTCGAGGGGGCATATCTGAAGCTTTCTTT
NA	NA	TRBV9	TRBJ1-4	13	CASSAGSDEKLFF	TGTGCCAGCAGCGCCGGCAGCGATGAAAAACTGTTTTTT
NA	NA	TRBV27	TRBJ1-3	13	CASSLSSGNTIYF	TGTGCCAGCAGTTTATCCTCTGGAAACACCATATATTTT
TRBD2	NA	TRBV4-3	TRBJ2-7	17	CASSQFGARGGTYEQYF	TGCGCCAGCAGCCAATTTGGGGCCCGGGGGGGAACCTACGAGCAGTACTTC
TRBD1	once	TRBV28	TRBJ2-1	15	CASSSGTGSYNEQFF	TGTGCCAGCAGTTCCGGGACAGGTTCCTACAATGAGCAGTTCTTC
NA	NA	TRBV15	TRBJ2-3	14	CATSTPYGTDTQYF	TGTGCCACCAGCACCCCATACGGCACAGATACGCAGTATTTT
NA	once	TRBV7-9	TRBJ1-4	13	CASSWGANEKLFF	TGTGCCAGCAGCTGGGGTGCTAATGAAAAACTGTTTTTT
NA	few	TRBV27	TRBJ1-3	11	CASRSGNTIYF	TGTGCCAGCCGCTCTGGAAACACCATATATTTT
TRBD1	NA	TRBV7-9	TRBJ2-7	14	CASSPDRGLWEQYF	TGTGCCAGCAGCCCGGACAGGGGGCTCTGGGAGCAGTACTTC
TRBD2	NA	TRBV28	TRBJ2-1	15	CASSLFAGGYNEQFF	TGTGCCAGCAGTTTGTTTGCGGGGGGATACAATGAGCAGTTCTTC
NA	NA	TRBV4-3	TRBJ2-7	14	CASSQDPGDHEQYF	TGCGCCAGCAGCCAAGATCCAGGGGACCACGAGCAGTACTTC
TRBD1	NA	TRBV6-5	TRBJ1-1	15	CASSSGQGARTEAFF	TGTGCCAGCAGCTCGGGACAGGGGGCGCGGACTGAAGCTTTCTTT
NA	once	TRBV29-1	TRBJ2-1	13	CSAGDSSYNEQFF	TGCAGCGCTGGAGACAGCAGTTACAATGAGCAGTTCTTC
NA	NA	TRBV5-4	TRBJ2-7	14	CASSLPPPSYEQYF	TGTGCCAGCAGCTTGCCACCACCATCCTACGAGCAGTACTTC
NA	NA	TRBV4-2	TRBJ1-3	18	CASSQVRASGLSGNTIYF	TGTGCCAGCAGCCAAGTTCGTGCCAGTGGCCTCTCTGGAAACACCATATATTTT
TRBD1	NA	TRBV7-2	TRBJ2-7	12	CASSLGDRGGVF	TGTGCCAGCAGCCTAGGCGACAGGGGGGGAGTATTC
NA	large	TRBV4-2	TRBJ2-1	14	CASSQALYRDEQFF	TGTGCCAGCAGCCAAGCACTCTACAGGGACGAGCAGTTCTTC
NA	NA	TRBV10-3	TRBJ2-1	14	CAIGWWKADDEQFF	TGTGCCATCGGTTGGTGGAAAGCGGATGATGAGCAGTTCTTC
NA	NA	TRBV7-2	TRBJ2-7	13	CATLGGGFYEQYF	TGTGCCACCCTAGGTGGGGGATTCTACGAGCAGTACTTC
NA	NA	TRBV18	TRBJ1-5	15	CASSPGRGGNQPQHF	TGTGCCAGCTCACCAGGGCGGGGTGGGAATCAGCCCCAGCATTTT
NA	NA	TRBV27	TRBJ1-5	13	CASSLGANQPQHF	TGTGCCAGCAGTCTCGGGGCCAATCAGCCCCAGCATTTT
NA	few	TRBV27	TRBJ1-1	13	CASSLSLAGPAFF	TGTGCCAGCAGTTTATCTTTGGCAGGGCCCGCTTTCTTT
TRBD2	NA	TRBV5-6	TRBJ2-6	19	CASSYRTSGGVSGANVLTF	TGTGCCAGCAGCTACAGGACTAGCGGGGGGGTCTCTGGGGCCAACGTCCTGACTTTC
NA	NA	TRBV27	TRBJ1-1	13	CASSFYANTEAFF	TGTGCCAGCAGTTTTTATGCGAACACTGAAGCTTTCTTT
TRBD2	NA	TRBV28	TRBJ2-3	14	CASTAGGPTDTQYF	TGTGCCAGTACCGCGGGGGGCCCCACAGATACGCAGTATTTT
NA	NA	TRBV2	TRBJ1-5	15	CASTKLGGLDQPQHF	TGTGCCAGCACCAAATTAGGGGGGCTGGATCAGCCCCAGCATTTT
NA	NA	TRBV4-1	TRBJ2-2	17	CASSLLAGTSSSGELFF	TGCGCCAGCAGCCTCCTAGCCGGGACAAGCTCCTCCGGGGAGCTGTTTTTT
NA	NA	TRBV5-1	TRBJ2-7	14	CASNSVGPTYEQYF	TGCGCCAGCAATAGTGTGGGCCCCACCTACGAGCAGTACTTC
NA	NA	TRBV12-5	TRBJ2-7	13	CASGFYPSYEQYF	TGTGCTAGTGGTTTTTACCCGTCCTACGAGCAGTACTTC
NA	NA	TRBV27	TRBJ1-5	13	CASSLSVGQPQHF	TGTGCCAGCAGTTTATCGGTGGGTCAGCCCCAGCATTTT
NA	NA	TRBV9	TRBJ2-6	16	CASSSSPISGANVLTF	TGTGCCAGCAGCTCTAGTCCCATCTCTGGGGCCAACGTCCTGACTTTC
NA	NA	TRBV9	TRBJ2-1	13	CASSPPWGDEQFF	TGTGCCAGCAGCCCCCCGTGGGGGGATGAGCAGTTCTTC
NA	NA	TRBV14	TRBJ1-3	16	CASSQDFFVTGNTIYF	TGTGCCAGCAGCCAAGATTTTTTCGTAACTGGAAACACCATATATTTT
TRBD2	NA	TRBV5-1	TRBJ2-5	15	CASKSGGYVSETQYF	TGCGCCAGCAAAAGCGGGGGATACGTCAGCGAGACCCAGTACTTC